The next 31 T cell receptor beta chains were all read from a single sample in a study of T-cell memory formation after mild COVID-19. Via MiXCR, TCRdb re-called the 5' RACE reads, giving one row per CDR3 protein. The table has about 360,000 distinct CDR3 sequences, 13% to 15% seen once; the top ten hold around a fifth. Sequencing was performed on PBMCs or a T cell subset sorted from them (not recorded which). All receptors derive from a man aged 18 to 29 who had mild COVID-19 (a few samples of this study predate the infection). Cell type and time point are not known.

This clonotype has a handful of counts. V usage is TRBV10-3 and J usage is TRBJ1-5; perhaps TRBD1 as D (6 bases). Germline V gene data show CDR1 as ENHRY and CDR2 as SYGVKD. Trimming stripped 4 bases from V and 5 bases from J, with 12 bases between. The CDR3 spans 14 residues. CDR3 sequence reads: CAISVPGEDQPQHF. In DNA, the CDR3 is TGTGCCATCAGTGTCCCAGGGGAGGATCAGCCCCAGCATTTT.

This rearrangement joins TRBV3-1 to TRBJ1-4; D is perhaps TRBD1 (5 bases). Deletions cut 5 bases from V and 11 bases from J, with 15 bases between. The CDR3 has 13 amino acids. Germline-derived CDR1 and CDR2 are LGHDT and YNNKEL (reference sequence). CDR3 sequence (DNA): TGTGCCAGCAGCTCCTACCGGGGGGGGAAACTGTTTTTT. Protein sequence: CASSSYRGGKLFF.

The chain is built from TRBV10-3 and TRBJ2-3; unclear D gene. The V gene's germline CDR1 is ENHRY and CDR2 SYGVKD. The CDR3 is 15 amino acids. V was cut by 7 bases and J by 1 base, with 15 bases left in between. This chain's CDR3 is CAINTHKLGTDTQYF. The CDR3 DNA sequence: TGTGCCATCAACACTCATAAACTGGGCACAGATACGCAGTATTTT.

The chain employs TRBV7-3 and TRBJ2-1; the match to TRBD1 covers 7 bases. The CDR3 has 16 residues. Germline lookup yields CDR1 SGHTA and CDR2 FQGTGA. Trimming cost V 5 bases and J 7 bases; bases outside gene matches: 14. CDR3 coding DNA: TGTGCCAGCAGCCCGCGGACAGGACACCTTAGGAATGAGCAGTTCTTC. Translating gives CASSPRTGHLRNEQFF.

This clonotype has more than one count but fewer than ten. The chain carries TRBV5-1 and TRBJ2-3, with D possibly being TRBD2 (6 bases). Per germline, CDR1 SGHRS and CDR2 YFSETQ. The CDR3 length is 18 residues. V shed 4 bases and J shed 6 bases, with 27 bases lying between them. CDR3 amino acids: CASSPEAGLTDRLDTQYF. In nucleotides, the CDR3 is TGCGCCAGCAGCCCCGAAGCGGGCCTCACCGACCGTCTGGATACGCAGTATTTT.

This clonotype was observed a few times. The chain combines TRBV5-1 with TRBJ1-1; tentative D call: TRBD1 (5 bases). V lost 7 bases to trimming and J lost 1 base, with 11 bases between them. This CDR3 contains 13 residues. From germline, CDR1 is SGHRS and CDR2 YFSETQ. The CDR3 DNA is TGCGCCAGCGGGGGAGGAGGGAACACTGAAGCTTTCTTT. This codes for CASGGGGNTEAFF.

There are a few counts of this clonotype. V usage is TRBV6-5 and J usage is TRBJ1-1; 10 bases align to TRBD1. The CDR3 is 15 residues long. Losses at the gene ends were 2 bases for V and 8 bases for J; bases not matched to a gene: 8. Per germline, CDR1 MNHEY and CDR2 SVGAGI. CDR3 nucleotides: TGTGCCAGCAGTTACGGCGGACAGGGGGTTAAAGAAGCTTTCTTT. Residues: CASSYGGQGVKEAFF.

This clonotype occurred many times. The chain employs TRBV4-3 and TRBJ1-3, with D unresolved. Trimming shortened V by 0 bases and J by 3 bases, and 12 bases separated the two germline ends. The CDR3 covers 16 residues. CDR1 and CDR2 from the germline V gene are LGHNA and YSLEER. In DNA form, the CDR3 reads TGCGCCAGCAGCCAAGATGAAGGCGCGGGTGGAAACACCATATATTTT. It is translated as CASSQDEGAGGNTIYF.

V and J are TRBV6-5 and TRBJ1-3, with 11 bases lining up with TRBD1. J gave up 4 bases and V 6 bases, and 5 bases lay outside the gene matches. The CDR3 is 15 residues long. Germline V gene sequence: CDR1 MNHEY, CDR2 SVGAGI. The CDR3 DNA reads as TGTGCCAGCAGGTCCGGGACAGGGGGAGGAAACACCATATATTTT. Its translation: CASRSGTGGGNTIYF.

This clonotype was detected a few times. The chain links TRBV28 to TRBJ1-4, with D possibly matching TRBD1 (6 bases). The CDR3 spans 15 residues. V was pared by 6 bases and J by 7 bases, with 18 bases between. The V gene's germline CDR1 is MDHEN and CDR2 SYDVKM. CDR3 region: CASSHRGERGEKLFF. For the CDR3, the DNA is TGTGCCAGCAGCCATAGGGGGGAGCGGGGTGAAAAACTGTTTTTT.

The V and J genes are TRBV6-6 and TRBJ2-3; D is uncertain. Trimming stripped 6 bases from V and 0 bases from J, with 13 bases between. This CDR3 spans 15 amino acids. Germline assignment: CDR1 MNHNY and CDR2 SVGAGI (reference sequence). The CDR3 is CASSPHALSTDTQYF. The CDR3 region has the DNA TGTGCCAGCAGCCCACACGCACTGAGCACAGATACGCAGTATTTT.

The chain carries TRBV7-2 and TRBJ1-1, with TRBD1 as a possible D gene (6 bases). The V end lost 5 bases, the J end lost 5 bases, and 15 bases lay between the germline ends. The CDR3 length is 14 residues. Germline CDR1 SGHTA, CDR2 FQGNSA. CDR3 residues: CASSQGGARTEAFF. The CDR3 DNA sequence: TGTGCCAGCAGCCAAGGGGGGGCGAGAACTGAAGCTTTCTTT. Based on the CDR3 plus reference TRBV7-2 and TRBJ1-1, the full variable domain is GAGVSQSPSNKVTEKGKDVELRCDPISGHTALYWYRQSLGQGLEFLIYFQGNSAPDKSGLPSDRFSAERTGGSVSTLTIQRTQQEDSAVYLCASSQGGARTEAFFGQGTRLTVV.

This clonotype was seen ten or more times. This sequence joins TRBV9 and TRBJ2-5; a weak D match, TRBD2 (5 bases). Germline assignment: CDR1 SGDLS and CDR2 YYNGEE. V gave up 4 bases and J gave up 5 bases, with 18 bases separating them. This CDR3 contains 15 residues. The chain's CDR3 is CASSPPAPGSETQYF. DNA for the CDR3: TGTGCCAGCAGCCCTCCGGCCCCGGGATCGGAGACCCAGTACTTC.

The chain couples TRBV28 to TRBJ2-5; weak D call: TRBD2 (6 bases). Between the trimmed V and J ends, which lost 3 bases and 4 bases, there was a span of 12 bases. CDR3 length: 14 residues. Germline CDR1 and CDR2: MDHEN and SYDVKM. The CDR3 DNA reads as TGTGCCAGCAGTTTCCAGGGAGGTGGAGAGACCCAGTACTTC. It yields the protein CASSFQGGGETQYF.

The V and J genes are TRBV5-1 and TRBJ1-4, with TRBD1 identical over 7 bases. Per germline, CDR1 SGHRS and CDR2 YFSETQ. The V and J ends lost 4 bases and 0 bases, in that order; junction bases with no gene match: 3. The CDR3 length is 15 residues. The CDR3 region is CASSSGTATNEKLFF. The DNA for the CDR3 is TGCGCCAGCAGCAGTGGGACAGCAACTAATGAAAAACTGTTTTTT.

This clonotype turned up a few times. This rearrangement joins TRBV6-5 to TRBJ2-1, with D unclear. There are 15 residues in the CDR3. From germline, CDR1 is MNHEY and CDR2 SVGAGI. Trimming pared 0 bases from V and 4 bases from J, leaving 10 bases between. CDR3 sequence (DNA): TGTGCCAGCAGTTACTCGATATTAGGATACAATGAGCAGTTCTTC. Its translation: CASSYSILGYNEQFF.

This chain uses TRBV10-2 with TRBJ1-6, with a possible D match to TRBD1 (5 bases). V lost 0 bases and J 12 bases, leaving 9 bases between the germline ends. CDR1 WSHSY and CDR2 SAAADI come from the germline V gene. CDR3 length: 13 residues. This CDR3 reads CASSESLTVPLHF. The CDR3 DNA reads TGCGCCAGCAGTGAGTCCCTGACAGTACCCCTCCACTTT.

This clonotype showed up just a few times. This chain connects TRBV6-1 to TRBJ1-5; D is possibly TRBD1 (5 bases). CDR1 is MNHNS, CDR2 SASEGT, per germline. The CDR3 contains 14 residues. The V gene lost 6 bases and the J gene lost 3 bases, with 12 bases spanning the gap. CDR3 sequence: CASSHGGANQPQHF. The CDR3, as DNA: TGTGCCAGCAGCCACGGGGGAGCCAATCAGCCCCAGCATTTT.

This clonotype showed up just a few times. The chain employs TRBV7-9 and TRBJ2-1; D gene uncertain. V shed 5 bases and J shed 9 bases, with 14 bases lying between them. Germline values: CDR1 SEHNR, CDR2 FQNEAQ (reference sequence). This CDR3 region has 13 residues. CDR3 bases: TGTGCCAGCAGCGTCGTGGGTGGTAGTGAGCAGTTCTTC. This encodes CASSVVGGSEQFF.

This clonotype has just a few counts. This rearrangement joins TRBV2 to TRBJ1-1, with TRBD1 matching over 7 bases. With 4 bases clipped from V and 6 bases from J, the junction kept 8 bases outside the gene matches. This CDR3 has 14 residues. Germline CDR1 SNHLY, CDR2 FYNNEI. Here the CDR3 DNA reads TGTGCCAGCAGTGTGGGTGGCGGACAGGCTGAAGCTTTCTTT. Residues: CASSVGGGQAEAFF.

This clonotype was found a few times. V is TRBV11-2 and J is TRBJ2-3; TRBD2 aligns across 13 bases. CDR3 length equals 18 residues. Germline CDR1 SGHAT, CDR2 FQNNGV. The V gene end was trimmed by 3 bases and the J gene end by 0 bases; junction bases not matched to a gene: 6. CDR3 nucleotides: TGTGCCAGCAGCTTCACCGGGACTAGCGGGGCTAGCACAGATACGCAGTATTTT. Amino acids: CASSFTGTSGASTDTQYF.

The V and J genes are TRBV5-6 and TRBJ1-1; D is uncertain. Germline loops: CDR1 SGHDT, CDR2 YYEEEE. V shed 1 base and J shed 0 bases, with 13 bases lying between them. The CDR3 covers 16 residues. CDR3 DNA: TGTGCCAGCAGCTTGAGTATCCCGATCATGAACACTGAAGCTTTCTTT. This sequence encodes CASSLSIPIMNTEAFF.

This clonotype occurred many times. The V and J genes are TRBV7-2 and TRBJ2-5; unclear D gene. From germline, CDR1 is SGHTA and CDR2 FQGNSA. V was trimmed by 0 bases and J by 5 bases, leaving 7 bases between them. CDR3 size: 13 residues. CDR3 bases: TGTGCCAGCAGCTTAGCAATTTCGGAGACCCAGTACTTC. Protein product: CASSLAISETQYF.

In this sample, this clonotype turned up a few times. The gene calls are TRBV4-2 and TRBJ1-4; 7 bases line up with TRBD1. The CDR3 is made up of 14 amino acids. Germline V CDR1 and CDR2: LGHNA, YNFKEQ. V gave up 6 bases and J gave up 7 bases; unmatched junction bases: 8. The CDR3, as DNA: TGTGCCAGCAGACGACAGGGTCCTGGTGAAAAACTGTTTTTT. Translated: CASRRQGPGEKLFF.

This clonotype has a handful of counts. The chain has TRBV3-1 and TRBJ2-5; D possibly corresponds to TRBD2 (6 bases). CDR3 length: 16 amino acids. Germline loops: CDR1 LGHDT, CDR2 YNNKEL (reference sequence). Trimming took off 4 bases at V and 4 bases at J, with 19 bases between the two ends. CDR3 nucleotide sequence: TGTGCCAGCAGCCGCAACCCGGCCGGGGGAAGAGAGACCCAGTACTTC. Protein product: CASSRNPAGGRETQYF.

This clonotype has only a few counts. The chain carries TRBV7-3 and TRBJ2-3; 7 positions match TRBD1. CDR1 and CDR2 from the germline V gene are SGHTA and FQGTGA. V lost 5 bases, J lost 2 bases, and 7 bases stayed unmatched. The CDR3 covers 15 residues. Written as DNA, the CDR3 is TGTGCCAGCAGCCTAGTAGGGACAGCCACAGATACGCAGTATTTT. It yields the protein CASSLVGTATDTQYF.

This clonotype appeared a few times. The chain combines TRBV7-2 with TRBJ2-3; 7 bases are a match to TRBD1. The germline gives CDR1 SGHTA, CDR2 FQGNSA. Germline trimming cut 5 bases from V and 6 bases from J; bases unmatched to any gene: 14. The CDR3 has 16 amino acids. The CDR3 sequence is CASSPPGQRGRDTQYF. The CDR3 coding sequence is TGTGCCAGCAGCCCCCCGGGACAGCGAGGCCGGGATACGCAGTATTTT.

This clonotype showed up many times. The chain joins TRBV2 to TRBJ2-3; D may be TRBD2 (7 bases). The CDR3 has 13 residues. V lost 7 bases to trimming and J lost 2 bases, with 10 bases between them. Germline CDR1 is SNHLY and CDR2 is FYNNEI. Here the CDR3 reads CASKGGNTDTQYF. The CDR3 coding sequence is TGTGCCAGCAAGGGGGGGAACACAGATACGCAGTATTTT.

This clonotype turned up a few times. The rearrangement joins TRBV7-9 to TRBJ1-4, with D maybe TRBD1 (5 bases). V lost 5 bases, J lost 5 bases, and 21 bases lay in between. Germline V gene sequence: CDR1 SEHNR, CDR2 FQNEAQ (reference sequence). There are 17 residues in the CDR3. This chain's CDR3 is CASSPRQGREENEKLFF. In DNA form, the CDR3 reads TGTGCCAGCAGCCCTCGGCAGGGAAGAGAGGAGAATGAAAAACTGTTTTTT.

V gene TRBV14 combines with J gene TRBJ1-1; D not resolved. The CDR3 consists of 13 residues. From germline, CDR1 is SGHDN and CDR2 FVKESK. V shed 5 bases and J shed 5 bases, with 12 bases lying between them. In nucleotides, the CDR3 is TGTGCCAGCAGCTTGGACCGAAGGACTGAAGCTTTCTTT. As protein: CASSLDRRTEAFF.

This clonotype was seen only a few times. The chain uses TRBV7-6 and TRBJ2-7; 7 nucleotides line up with TRBD2. Looked up from germline, CDR1 is SGHVS and CDR2 is FNYEAQ. The ends lost 6 bases at V and 3 bases at J; junction bases unmatched: 11. This CDR3 spans 15 amino acids. The CDR3 nucleotides are TGTGCCAGCAGTCAAGGGCCCAGCGGGGTCTACGAGCAGTACTTC. Translating it yields CASSQGPSGVYEQYF.